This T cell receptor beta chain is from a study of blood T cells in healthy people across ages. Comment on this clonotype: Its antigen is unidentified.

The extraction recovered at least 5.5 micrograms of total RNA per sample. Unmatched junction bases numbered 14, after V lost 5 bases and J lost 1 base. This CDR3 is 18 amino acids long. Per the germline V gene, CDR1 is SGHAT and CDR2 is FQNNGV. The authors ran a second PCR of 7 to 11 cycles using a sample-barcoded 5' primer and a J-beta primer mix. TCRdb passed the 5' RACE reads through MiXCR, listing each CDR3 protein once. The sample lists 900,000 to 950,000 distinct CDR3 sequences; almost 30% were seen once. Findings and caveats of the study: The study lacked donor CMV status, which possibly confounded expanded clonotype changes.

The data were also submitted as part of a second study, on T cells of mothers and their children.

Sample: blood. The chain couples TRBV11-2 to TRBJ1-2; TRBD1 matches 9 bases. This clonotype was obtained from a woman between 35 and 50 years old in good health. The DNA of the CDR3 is TGTGCCAGCAGCACGGACAGGGGACCGGGATCACATAACTATGGCTACACCTTC. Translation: CASSTDRGPGSHNYGYTF.